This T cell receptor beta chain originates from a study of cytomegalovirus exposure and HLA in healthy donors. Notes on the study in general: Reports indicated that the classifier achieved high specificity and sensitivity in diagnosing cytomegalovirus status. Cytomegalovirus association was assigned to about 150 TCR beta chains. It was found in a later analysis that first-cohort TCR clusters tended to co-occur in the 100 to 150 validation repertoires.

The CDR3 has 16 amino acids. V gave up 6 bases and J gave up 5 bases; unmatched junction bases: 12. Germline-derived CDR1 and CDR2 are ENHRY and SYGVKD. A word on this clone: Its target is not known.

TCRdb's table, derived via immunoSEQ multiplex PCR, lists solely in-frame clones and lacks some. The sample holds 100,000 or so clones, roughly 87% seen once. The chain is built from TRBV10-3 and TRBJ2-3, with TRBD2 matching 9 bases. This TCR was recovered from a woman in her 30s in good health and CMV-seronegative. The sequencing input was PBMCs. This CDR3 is CAISIKGGGAGDTQYF. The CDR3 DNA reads TGTGCCATCAGCATTAAAGGCGGGGGGGCAGGAGATACGCAGTATTTT.